Below, one T cell receptor (beta chain) is given with its context. Original data processing: Estimation of nucleated cell counts relied on the amplification of reference gene primers. Clones were read by immunoSEQ multiplex PCR, and TCRdb kept only the in-frame ones, dropping some. The D gene and trimming were derived from the DNA, and the V and J assignments and clone size from that table. The table has about 65,000 clones, about 94% seen once; the top ten hold around 2.6%. The data were taken from a study of blood T cell repertoires in COVID-19. Study details: From the United States, Italy and Spain came samples of acute and convalescent COVID-19. T cells, B-cell-depleted T cells, or PBMCs provided the cDNA or gDNA that served as material.

The sequencing sample was made of peripheral blood. The source of this sequence is a man between 65 and 80 years old with active COVID-19.

The CDR3 bases are TGTGCCAGCAGCTTATCCTCCCAGGGAACGGATGGCTACACCTTC. Translating it yields CASSLSSQGTDGYTF. The J gene is TRBJ1-2, the V gene TRBV7-9; maybe TRBD1 (5 bases). CDR3 size: 15 residues. Germline-derived CDR1 and CDR2 are SEHNR and FQNEAQ (reference sequence). Trimming cost V 2 bases and J 6 bases, with 16 bases left between them.